This TCR beta chain comes out of a study of T cells generated in artificial thymic organoids (dated by TCRdb to the late 2010s). Background on the whole study: The study compared TCR alpha and beta CDR3 repertoires of CD8 single positive T cells derived from in vitro artificial thymic organoids with the repertoires of thymic and peripheral blood naive CD8 T cells. Displayed repertoire sequencing data were described as representative of three independent experiments.

Non-mobilized peripheral blood was collected from healthy adult donors. Primary CD8+ T cells were enriched by magnetic beads using the Miltenyi CD8+ T cell Isolation Kit. Blood naive CD8 T cells were FACS sorted as CD3+TCRalphabeta+CD8+CD45RO-CCR7+ before RNA extraction. For each sample, total RNA was purified from 40,000 to 200,000 sorted cells using the RNeasy Micro kit, and RNA quality was assessed on an Agilent RNA 6000 Nano chip. As to this clonotype: Its antigen is still unknown. Base qualities are not recorded, but no much larger clone differs from it by a single base.

Taken from cysteine to phenylalanine, the CDR3 has 14 residues. The only DNA kept is the CDR3, 42 bases in frame from the first base. V and J lose 5 bases and 3 bases, and a span of 11 bases separates them. CDR1 and CDR2, per the germline V gene (reference sequence), are LNHDA and SQIVND. Findings and caveats that apply to the study as a whole: Physiological TCR clonotype diversity, comparable to that of thymic and blood naive CD8 T cells, was observed in organoid-derived CD8 single positive T cells.

TCRalpha and TCRbeta libraries were amplified separately by semi-nested PCR with Advantage 2 and reverse primers in the TRAC or TRBC constant regions. The amount of total RNA used for first-strand cDNA synthesis ranged from about 3 to 500 ng. TCR cDNA libraries were made by 5'-RACE with the SMARTer PCR cDNA Synthesis kit, using a poly-dT primer for first-strand synthesis. Semi-nested constant-region reverse primers carried 5-nucleotide sample-specific barcodes, and products were cleaned with the Zymo DNA Clean and Concentrator-5 kit. As many as ten barcoded samples were combined into a pool, ligated to Illumina adaptors, and sequenced on an Illumina MiSeq as 2 x 150 bp paired-end reads. Regarding the original processing steps: After demultiplexing, reads were aligned using BLAT against a custom library built from IMGT containing every combination of human TRAV, TRAJ, TRBV, TRBD and TRBJ. The best BLAT hits were picked using pslCDnaFilter (-maxAligns=1, -ignoreIntrons), and custom Perl scripts were used to calculate clonotype frequencies. TCRdb reanalyzed the raw reads on its own, using fastp at Q25 for trimming and MiXCR for clone calling, and kept in-frame beta chains. CDR3 protein duplicates are merged, each entry listing the most common genes and DNA. The V and J calls come from TCRdb's annotation, not from the publication. This sample comprises some 3,300 distinct CDR3 sequences, approximately 34% of them detected only once. Of the sample, around 2.4% is held by the ten largest clones.

Material: naive CD8+ T cells from blood. The cell subset or site label for this specimen denotes: CD3+TCRalphabeta+CD8SP T cells; for blood, CD45RO-CCR7+ naive CD8+ T cells. The sequence was collected from a human donor who gave cord blood stem cells for thymic organoid culture, a cardiac surgery patient who gave postnatal thymus, or a blood donor (not recorded which). The sequence joins TRBV19 to TRBJ2-1; the D region may be TRBD1 or TRBD2, each matching 5 bases equally. The DNA sequence reads TGTGCCAGTAGTTCGGGGACGGACTACAATGAGCAGTTCTTC. This sequence encodes CASSSGTDYNEQFF.